Listed here are 26 T cell receptor beta chains from one sample, sequenced in a study of shared clonotypes between healthy human individuals (TCRdb year 2020). Libraries were built with the immunoSEQ multiplex PCR assay. In TCRdb, the immuneACCESS table is reduced to in-frame sequences with V and J assigned. These tables do not hold every clone; where another copy was compared, an unresolved V gene accounts for under half, and the others remain unexplained. The sample profile shows some 2.3 million clones; more than 80% of them were found once. Approximately 0.4% of the sample lies in the top ten. What was sequenced was naive CD4+ T cells from PBMCs. The cell subset or site label for this specimen denotes: CD45RA+ positively selected. Receptors were obtained from a man aged 18 to 29 in good health. Some clones in this sample may be carry-over from other donors' samples.

The CDR3 DNA reads TGTGCCAGCAGAACAGACGGATGGCTACCCTATGGCTACACCTTC. It encodes CASRTDGWLPYGYTF. V gene TRBV6-5 combines with J gene TRBJ1-2; D not resolved. This CDR3 contains 15 residues. The ends were cut back, 6 bases at V and 4 bases at J, with 18 bases in the middle. Germline loops: CDR1 MNHEY, CDR2 SVGAGI.

This chain uses TRBV4-2 with TRBJ2-3; 7 bases are a match to TRBD2. The CDR3 spans 15 residues. The V gene end was trimmed by 3 bases and the J gene end by 0 bases; junction bases not matched to a gene: 3. Germline CDR1 is LGHNA and CDR2 is YNFKEQ. CDR3 loop: CASSHRAGSTDTQYF. Here the CDR3 DNA reads TGTGCCAGCAGCCACCGAGCGGGAAGCACAGATACGCAGTATTTT.

V gene TRBV7-9 combines with J gene TRBJ2-1; TRBD1 matches at 10 bases. The CDR3 covers 17 residues. With V trimmed by 1 base and J by 3 bases, 6 bases remained unmatched. Germline loops: CDR1 SEHNR, CDR2 FQNEAQ (reference sequence). CDR3 DNA: TGTGCCAGCAGCTTAGATCCGGGACAGGGGAACTACAATGAGCAGTTCTTC. This translates into CASSLDPGQGNYNEQFF.

This clone appeared a single time. V is TRBV28 and J is TRBJ1-5, with 9 nucleotides matching TRBD1. This CDR3 has 15 amino acids. V dropped 10 bases and J dropped 2; count of bases not matched to a gene: 9. From germline, CDR1 is MDHEN and CDR2 SYDVKM. The CDR3 DNA reads TGTGCCACCAAAATACAGGGGGCGGGCAATCAGCCCCAGCATTTT. This codes for CATKIQGAGNQPQHF.

V is TRBV27 and J is TRBJ2-2, with TRBD2 matching over 14 bases. Unmatched junction bases numbered 3, after V lost 2 bases and J lost 1 base. Germline lookup yields CDR1 MNHEY and CDR2 SMNVEV (reference sequence). The CDR3 is made up of 18 amino acids. The DNA of the CDR3 is TGTGCCAGCAGTTTAGGACTAGCGGGAGGACGGAACACCGGGGAGCTGTTTTTT. Amino acid sequence: CASSLGLAGGRNTGELFF.

This chain's CDR3 is CASSFWSYEQYF. In DNA form, the CDR3 reads TGTGCCAGCAGCTTCTGGAGCTACGAGCAGTACTTC. This rearrangement joins TRBV11-2 to TRBJ2-7; D unclear. V lost 3 bases to trimming and J lost 3 bases, with 6 bases between them. This CDR3 comprises 12 residues. CDR1 and CDR2 from the germline V gene are SGHAT and FQNNGV.

This clone was seen once. The chain joins TRBV7-2 to TRBJ2-7, with TRBD2 matching 13 bases. The CDR3 loop spans 17 amino acids. Germline values: CDR1 SGHTA, CDR2 FQGNSA. Trimming removed 10 bases from V and 6 bases from J; junction bases left unmatched: 18. CDR3 residues: CATVRARGTSGMPEQYF. In DNA, the CDR3 is TGTGCCACCGTGCGTGCCAGGGGGACTAGCGGGATGCCCGAGCAGTACTTC.

The genes are TRBV10-3 and TRBJ2-2; D is uncertain. The V gene lost 5 bases and the J gene lost 1 base, with 17 bases spanning the gap. CDR3 length equals 17 residues. Germline-derived CDR1 and CDR2 are ENHRY and SYGVKD. CDR3 loop: CAISRRHALQNTGELFF. In nucleotides, the CDR3 is TGTGCCATCAGTCGACGGCACGCCTTACAGAACACCGGGGAGCTGTTTTTT.

The chain recombines TRBV5-1 with TRBJ2-4, with 9 bases matching TRBD1. The CDR3 length is 13 residues. J lost 12 bases, V lost 3 bases, and 7 bases had no gene match. Germline V gives CDR1 SGHRS, CDR2 YFSETQ. CDR3 residues: CASSSRDRVGQYF. In DNA form, the CDR3 reads TGCGCCAGCAGCTCCCGGGACAGGGTAGGTCAGTACTTC.

This clone was observed a few times. This chain links TRBV19 with TRBJ1-1; the match to TRBD1 covers 7 bases. CDR1 is LNHDA, CDR2 SQIVND, per germline (reference sequence). V dropped 7 bases and J dropped 9; count of bases not matched to a gene: 5. This CDR3 spans 11 amino acids. CDR3 in DNA: TGTGCCAGTAAGGAGGGGGCGAAAGCTTTCTTT. It codes for CASKEGAKAFF.

The chain links TRBV14 to TRBJ2-1; D not resolved. The CDR3 spans 13 residues. The V and J ends lost 3 bases and 2 bases respectively, with 5 bases between them. CDR1 is SGHDN, CDR2 FVKESK, per germline. The CDR3: CASSHGPYNEQFF. Here the CDR3 DNA reads TGTGCCAGCAGCCACGGGCCCTACAATGAGCAGTTCTTC.

The V and J genes are TRBV19 and TRBJ1-2; D unresolved. Germline CDR1 and CDR2: LNHDA and SQIVND (reference sequence). The V and J ends lost 5 bases and 6 bases respectively, with 13 bases between them. There are 13 residues in the CDR3. CDR3 bases: TGTGCCAGTAGTTTCCGGGCCGGGGATGGCTACACCTTC. It is translated as CASSFRAGDGYTF. Using reference TRBV19 and TRBJ1-2 for the parts outside the CDR3, the full variable domain is DGGITQSPKYLFRKEGQNVTLSCEQNLNHDAMYWYRQDPGQGLRLIYYSQIVNDFQKGDIAEGYSVSREKKESFPLTVTSAQKNPTAFYLCASSFRAGDGYTFGSGTRLTVV.

The chain recombines TRBV4-2 with TRBJ2-2; TRBD2 is a possible D gene (5 bases). Germline values: CDR1 LGHNA, CDR2 YNFKEQ. This CDR3 is 15 amino acids long. V lost 4 bases, J lost 7 bases, and 16 bases lay in between. CDR3 nucleotides: TGTGCCAGCAGCCCAGGCAAGGGAGTCCACGGGGAGCTGTTTTTT. It codes for CASSPGKGVHGELFF.

The chain employs TRBV5-4 and TRBJ2-7; TRBD2 agrees at 9 bases. Germline V gene data show CDR1 as SGHNT and CDR2 as YYREEE (reference sequence). There are 16 residues in the CDR3. V shed 3 bases, J shed 2 bases, and the junction held 9 bases outside the gene matches. The CDR3 bases are TGTGCCAGCAGCTCCTTAGCGGGAGAGTCCCCCTACGAGCAGTACTTC. It yields the protein CASSSLAGESPYEQYF.

The rearrangement joins TRBV19 to TRBJ2-1; 7 positions match TRBD1. CDR1 and CDR2 (germline): LNHDA, SQIVND (reference sequence). The ends lost 5 bases at V and 10 bases at J; junction bases unmatched: 11. This CDR3 has 14 residues. CDR3 sequence: CASSPRTGSWEQFF. The CDR3 bases are TGTGCCAGTAGTCCGCGGACAGGCTCCTGGGAGCAGTTCTTC.

The V gene is TRBV30, the J gene TRBJ2-1; D is ambiguous. Germline loops: CDR1 GTSNPN, CDR2 SVGIG (reference sequence). The V and J ends lost 7 bases and 4 bases respectively, with 8 bases between them. This CDR3 contains 11 residues. The CDR3 DNA reads TGTGCCTACGGAAAATACAATGAGCAGTTCTTC. Residues: CAYGKYNEQFF.

This chain links TRBV29-1 with TRBJ1-1, with TRBD1 as a possible D gene (6 bases). CDR3 length: 11 amino acids. Germline V gives CDR1 SQVTM, CDR2 ANQGSEA. V shed 5 bases and J shed 9 bases, with 13 bases lying between them. The CDR3 sequence: CSVIHRVKAFF. CDR3 in DNA: TGCAGCGTTATCCACAGGGTGAAAGCTTTCTTT.

V and J are TRBV7-2 and TRBJ2-4, with a tentative D call TRBD1 (5 bases). The germline gives CDR1 SGHTA, CDR2 FQGNSA. The CDR3 loop spans 18 amino acids. Between the trimmed V and J ends, which lost 3 bases and 0 bases, there was a span of 18 bases. The CDR3 reads CASSFWGRTLLAKNIQYF. CDR3 bases: TGTGCCAGCAGCTTTTGGGGCAGGACATTGTTAGCCAAAAACATTCAGTACTTC.

The V gene is TRBV5-8, the J gene TRBJ1-4; maybe TRBD1 (6 bases). V lost 4 bases and J 4 bases, leaving 14 bases between the germline ends. The CDR3 covers 15 residues. Germline V gene data show CDR1 as SGHTS and CDR2 as YDEGEE. For the CDR3, the DNA is TGTGCCAGCAGCACCAGGGGCGGGATTAATGAAAAACTGTTTTTT. Its translation: CASSTRGGINEKLFF.

This chain joins TRBV5-1 and TRBJ2-7; a possible D gene is TRBD2 (5 bases). Germline V CDR1 and CDR2: SGHRS, YFSETQ. V lost 2 bases and J lost 4, with 13 bases in between. The CDR3 contains 14 residues. This CDR3 is CASSLGGGQYEQYF. The CDR3 DNA sequence: TGCGCCAGCAGCTTAGGAGGAGGCCAATACGAGCAGTACTTC.

The rearrangement joins TRBV7-9 to TRBJ2-7; unclear D gene. V lost 5 bases, J lost 3 bases, and 20 bases lay in between. Looked up from germline, CDR1 is SEHNR and CDR2 is FQNEAQ (reference sequence). This CDR3 region has 16 residues. The CDR3 is CASSPFGESGVYEQYF. The CDR3 DNA reads TGTGCCAGCAGCCCTTTCGGAGAGAGTGGGGTCTACGAGCAGTACTTC.

Regarding this clone: Other nucleotide sequences from this sample produce the same CDR3. CDR3 bases: TGTGCCACCAGCAGGGGACTAGCGGGAGCCTACAATGAGCAGTTCTTC. Residues: CATSRGLAGAYNEQFF. The rearrangement links TRBV15 to TRBJ2-1; 14 bases agree with TRBD2. The CDR3 sequence is 16 residues long. Germline V gives CDR1 LNHNV, CDR2 YYDKDF (reference sequence). Germline trimming cut 3 bases from V and 2 bases from J; bases unmatched to any gene: 0.

The gene calls are TRBV5-6 and TRBJ2-2; TRBD1 matches 8 bases. V dropped 4 bases and J dropped 4; count of bases not matched to a gene: 9. The CDR3 sequence is 16 residues long. CDR1 and CDR2 from the germline V gene are SGHDT and YYEEEE. CDR3 residues: CASSGTDREPTGELFF. The CDR3 DNA is TGTGCCAGCAGCGGCACGGACAGGGAGCCCACCGGGGAGCTGTTTTTT.

The CDR3 DNA reads TGTGCCAGTAGTATGCAAGAAACCAAAAACATTCAGTACTTC. Translated, it gives CASSMQETKNIQYF. The rearrangement joins TRBV19 to TRBJ2-4, with no clear D. Germline CDR1 and CDR2: LNHDA and SQIVND (reference sequence). Trimming shortened V by 3 bases and J by 2 bases, and 8 bases separated the two germline ends. There are 14 residues in the CDR3.

This chain links TRBV28 with TRBJ2-7; the match to TRBD1 covers 8 bases. The CDR3 spans 16 residues. Germline CDR1 reads MDHEN; CDR2 reads SYDVKM. J lost 7 bases, V lost 2 bases, and 13 bases had no gene match. Here the CDR3 reads CASSLSLGTGPREQYF. CDR3 DNA: TGTGCCAGCAGTTTAAGCTTAGGGACAGGACCACGGGAGCAGTACTTC.

The chain carries TRBV4-3 and TRBJ1-2; 8 bases line up with TRBD1. The V and J ends lost 1 base and 6 bases, in that order; junction bases with no gene match: 4. This CDR3 is built from 14 residues. Germline values: CDR1 LGHNA, CDR2 YSLEER. The CDR3: CASSQVTGGDGYTF. The CDR3 nucleotides are TGCGCCAGCAGCCAAGTAACAGGGGGGGATGGCTACACCTTC.